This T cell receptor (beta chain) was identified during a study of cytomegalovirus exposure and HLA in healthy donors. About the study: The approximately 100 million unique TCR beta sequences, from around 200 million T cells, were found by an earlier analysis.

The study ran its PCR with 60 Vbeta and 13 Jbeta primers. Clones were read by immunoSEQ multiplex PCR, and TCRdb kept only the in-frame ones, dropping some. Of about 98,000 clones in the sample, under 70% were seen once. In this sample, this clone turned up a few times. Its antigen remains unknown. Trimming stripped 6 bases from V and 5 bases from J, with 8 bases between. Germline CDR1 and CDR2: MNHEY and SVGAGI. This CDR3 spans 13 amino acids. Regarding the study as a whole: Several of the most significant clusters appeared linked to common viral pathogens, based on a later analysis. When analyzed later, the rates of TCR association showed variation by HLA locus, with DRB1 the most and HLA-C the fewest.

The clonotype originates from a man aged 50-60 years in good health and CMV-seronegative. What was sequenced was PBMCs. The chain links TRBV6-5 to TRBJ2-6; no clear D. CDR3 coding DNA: TGTGCCAGCAGCAGAATTAGGGCCAACGTCCTGACTTTC. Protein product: CASSRIRANVLTF.